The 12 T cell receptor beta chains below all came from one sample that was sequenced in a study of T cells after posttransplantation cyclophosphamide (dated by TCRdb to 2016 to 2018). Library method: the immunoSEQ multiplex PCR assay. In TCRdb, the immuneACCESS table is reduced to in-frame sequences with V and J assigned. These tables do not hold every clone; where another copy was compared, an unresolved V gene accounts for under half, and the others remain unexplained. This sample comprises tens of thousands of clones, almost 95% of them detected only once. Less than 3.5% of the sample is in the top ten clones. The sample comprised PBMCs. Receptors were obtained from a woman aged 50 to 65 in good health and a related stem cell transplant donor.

The CDR3: CASSLAGGEGSPLHF. DNA for the CDR3: TGTGCCAGCAGCTTAGCGGGAGGGGAAGGTTCACCCCTCCACTTT. The chain carries TRBV7-6 and TRBJ1-6; D perhaps matches TRBD1 (5 bases). The CDR3 runs to 15 residues. Trimming shortened V by 0 bases and J by 9 bases, and 12 bases separated the two germline ends. Germline-derived CDR1 and CDR2 are SGHVS and FNYEAQ.

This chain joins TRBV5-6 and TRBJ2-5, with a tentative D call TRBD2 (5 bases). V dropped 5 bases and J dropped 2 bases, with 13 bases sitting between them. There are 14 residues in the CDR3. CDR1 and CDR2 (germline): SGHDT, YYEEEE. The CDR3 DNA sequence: TGTGCCAGCAGGACGAGGGCGGTTCAAGAGACCCAGTACTTC. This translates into CASRTRAVQETQYF.

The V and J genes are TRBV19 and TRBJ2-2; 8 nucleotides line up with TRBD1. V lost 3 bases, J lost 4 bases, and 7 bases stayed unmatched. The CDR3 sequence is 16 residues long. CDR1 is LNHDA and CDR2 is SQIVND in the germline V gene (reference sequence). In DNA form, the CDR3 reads TGTGCCAGTAGTATCGGACAGGGTGGATTCACCGGGGAGCTGTTTTTT. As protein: CASSIGQGGFTGELFF.

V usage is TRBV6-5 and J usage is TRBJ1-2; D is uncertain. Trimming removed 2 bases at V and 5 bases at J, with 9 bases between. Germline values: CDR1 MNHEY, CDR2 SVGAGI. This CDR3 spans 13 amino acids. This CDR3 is CASSYRGRYGYTF. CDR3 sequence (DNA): TGTGCCAGCAGTTACCGGGGTCGGTATGGCTACACCTTC.

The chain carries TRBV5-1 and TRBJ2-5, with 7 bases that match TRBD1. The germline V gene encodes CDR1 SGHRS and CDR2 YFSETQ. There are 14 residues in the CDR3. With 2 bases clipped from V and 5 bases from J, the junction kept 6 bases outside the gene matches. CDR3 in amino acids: CASSFETGFETQYF. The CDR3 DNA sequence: TGCGCCAGCAGCTTTGAGACAGGGTTCGAGACCCAGTACTTC.

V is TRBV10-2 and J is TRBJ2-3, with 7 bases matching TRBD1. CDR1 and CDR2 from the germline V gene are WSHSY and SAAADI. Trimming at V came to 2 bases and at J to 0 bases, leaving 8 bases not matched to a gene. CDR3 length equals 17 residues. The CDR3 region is CASSERWDSLSTDTQYF. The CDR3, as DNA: TGCGCCAGCAGTGAGCGCTGGGACAGCCTTAGCACAGATACGCAGTATTTT.

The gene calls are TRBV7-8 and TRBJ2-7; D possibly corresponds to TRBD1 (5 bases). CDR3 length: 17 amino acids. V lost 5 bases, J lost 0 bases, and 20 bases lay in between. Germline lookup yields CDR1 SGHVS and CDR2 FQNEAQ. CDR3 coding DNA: TGTGCCAGCAGCAGCTTGGGGCGCGCCGATGACTCCTACGAGCAGTACTTC. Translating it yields CASSSLGRADDSYEQYF.

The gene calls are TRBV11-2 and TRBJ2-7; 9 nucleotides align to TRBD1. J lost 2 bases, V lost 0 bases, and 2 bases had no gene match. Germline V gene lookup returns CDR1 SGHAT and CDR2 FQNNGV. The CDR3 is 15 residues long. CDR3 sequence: CASSLDRQGAYEQYF. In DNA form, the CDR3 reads TGTGCCAGCAGCTTAGATCGACAGGGGGCCTACGAGCAGTACTTC. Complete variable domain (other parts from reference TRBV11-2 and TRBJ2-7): EAGVAQSPRYKIIEKRQSVAFWCNPISGHATLYWYQQILGQGPKLLIQFQNNGVVDDSQLPKDRFSAERLKGVDSTLKIQPAKLEDSAVYLCASSLDRQGAYEQYFGPGTRLTVT.

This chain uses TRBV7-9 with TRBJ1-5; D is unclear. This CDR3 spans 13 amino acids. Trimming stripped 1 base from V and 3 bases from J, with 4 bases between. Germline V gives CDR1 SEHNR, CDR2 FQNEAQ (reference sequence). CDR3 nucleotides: TGTGCCAGCAGCTTAGGAGTCAATCAGCCCCAGCATTTT. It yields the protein CASSLGVNQPQHF.

The CDR3 sequence: CASSSSGVLGYTF. CDR3 in DNA: TGTGCCAGCAGCTCTTCGGGAGTTCTAGGCTACACCTTC. This rearrangement joins TRBV7-2 to TRBJ1-2; D is unclear. Germline V lookup: CDR1 SGHTA, CDR2 FQGNSA. Trimming took off 4 bases at V and 8 bases at J, with 14 bases between the two ends. The CDR3 spans 13 residues.

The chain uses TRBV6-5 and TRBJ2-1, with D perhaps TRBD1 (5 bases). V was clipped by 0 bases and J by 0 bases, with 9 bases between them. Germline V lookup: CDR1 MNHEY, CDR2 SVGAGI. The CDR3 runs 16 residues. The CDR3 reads CASSYSTAISYNEQFF. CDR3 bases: TGTGCCAGCAGTTACTCGACAGCTATCTCCTACAATGAGCAGTTCTTC.

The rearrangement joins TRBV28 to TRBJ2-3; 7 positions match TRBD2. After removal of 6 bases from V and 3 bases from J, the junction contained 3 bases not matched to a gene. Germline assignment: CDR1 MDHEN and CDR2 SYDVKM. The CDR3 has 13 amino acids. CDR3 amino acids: CASRAGATDTQYF. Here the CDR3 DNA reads TGTGCCAGCAGGGCGGGAGCGACAGATACGCAGTATTTT. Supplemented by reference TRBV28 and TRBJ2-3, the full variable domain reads DVKVTQSSRYLVKRTGEKVFLECVQDMDHENMFWYRQDPGLGLRLIYFSYDVKMKEKGDIPEGYSVSREKKERFSLILESASTNQTSMYLCASRAGATDTQYFGPGTRLTVL.